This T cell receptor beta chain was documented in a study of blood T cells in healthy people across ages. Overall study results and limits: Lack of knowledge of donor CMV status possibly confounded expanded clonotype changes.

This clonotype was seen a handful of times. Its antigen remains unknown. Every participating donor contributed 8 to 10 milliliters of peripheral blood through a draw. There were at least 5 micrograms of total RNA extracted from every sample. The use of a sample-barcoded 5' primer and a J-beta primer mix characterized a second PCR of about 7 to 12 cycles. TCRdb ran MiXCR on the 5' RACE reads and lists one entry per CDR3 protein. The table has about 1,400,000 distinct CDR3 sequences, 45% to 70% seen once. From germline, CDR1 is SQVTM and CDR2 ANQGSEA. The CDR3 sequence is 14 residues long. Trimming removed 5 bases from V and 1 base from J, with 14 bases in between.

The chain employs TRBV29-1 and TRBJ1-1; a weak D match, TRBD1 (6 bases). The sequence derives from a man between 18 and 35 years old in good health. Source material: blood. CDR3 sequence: CSVSNRAANTEAFF. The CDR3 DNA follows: TGCAGCGTTTCCAACAGGGCAGCGAACACTGAAGCTTTCTTT.